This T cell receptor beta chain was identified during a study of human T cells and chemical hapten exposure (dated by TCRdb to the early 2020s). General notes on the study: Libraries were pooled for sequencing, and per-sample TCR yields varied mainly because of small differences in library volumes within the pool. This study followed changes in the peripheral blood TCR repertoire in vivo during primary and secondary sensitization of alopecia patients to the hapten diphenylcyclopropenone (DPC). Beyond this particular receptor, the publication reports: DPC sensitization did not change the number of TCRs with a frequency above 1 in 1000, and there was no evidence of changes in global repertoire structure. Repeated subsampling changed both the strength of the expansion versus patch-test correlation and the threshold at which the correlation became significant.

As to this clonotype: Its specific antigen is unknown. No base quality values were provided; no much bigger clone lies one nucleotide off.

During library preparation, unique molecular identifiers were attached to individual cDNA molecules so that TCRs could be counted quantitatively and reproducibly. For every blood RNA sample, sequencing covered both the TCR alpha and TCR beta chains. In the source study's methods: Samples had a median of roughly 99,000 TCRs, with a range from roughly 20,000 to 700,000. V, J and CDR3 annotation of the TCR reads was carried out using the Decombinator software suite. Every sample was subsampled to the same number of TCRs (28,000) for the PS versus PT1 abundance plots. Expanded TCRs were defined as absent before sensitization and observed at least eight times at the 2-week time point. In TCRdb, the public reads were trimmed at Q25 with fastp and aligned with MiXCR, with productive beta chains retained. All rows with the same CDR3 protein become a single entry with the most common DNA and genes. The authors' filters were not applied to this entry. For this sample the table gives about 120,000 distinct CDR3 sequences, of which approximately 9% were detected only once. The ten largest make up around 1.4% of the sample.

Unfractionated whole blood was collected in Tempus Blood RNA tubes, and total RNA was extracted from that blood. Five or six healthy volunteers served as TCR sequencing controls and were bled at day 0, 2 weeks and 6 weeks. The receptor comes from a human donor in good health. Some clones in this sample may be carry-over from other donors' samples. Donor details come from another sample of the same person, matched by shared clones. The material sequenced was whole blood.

The DNA is as follows: TGTGCCAGCAGCTTGGGGACAGCCCGCAATGAGCAGTTCTTC. It encodes CASSLGTARNEQFF. The chain is assembled from TRBV7-3 and TRBJ2-1; 7 bases in the middle match TRBD1. The germline V gene gives CDR1 as SGHTA and CDR2 as FQGTGA. Reading from cysteine to phenylalanine, the CDR3 counts 14 amino acids. The read is trimmed to its CDR3 DNA, 42 bases read in frame from base 1. For this chain, trimming is 3 bases at the V end and 6 bases at the J end, and the number of junction bases without a gene match is 5.